Listed below are T cell receptor beta chains from one sample, sequenced in a study of blood T cell repertoires in COVID-19. Only in-frame clones appear in the TCRdb table, and some are missing; sequencing was by immunoSEQ multiplex PCR. The top ten hold 0.4% to 0.55% of the sample, which has over 60,000 clones, about 92% seen once. The sample consisted of peripheral blood. These receptor sequences come from a middle-aged man with COVID-19, enrolled during active disease. Each CDR3 is given with its conserved first and last residue. D genes are given only for firm matches. A clone size is listed for some rows: how often the clone was seen (once, few, many), or a class if it is expanded.

>-|TRBV7-8|-|TRBJ2-5
TGTGCCAGCAGCTTAATATCCGGCCGGGGGAGACGTGAGACCCAGTACTTC
CASSLISGRGRRETQYF
>TRBD1|TRBV7-9|-|TRBJ2-3
TGTGCCAGCAGCCCCTACAGGGGGCTAGGAGATACGCAGTATTTT
CASSPYRGLGDTQYF
>-|TRBV5-1|-|TRBJ2-6
TGCGCCAGCAGCTCGGACAGCGCCAAAAGCTCTGGGGCCAACGTCCTGACTTTC
CASSSDSAKSSGANVLTF
>-|TRBV7-6|-|TRBJ1-1
TGTGCCAGCAGCTTGAGGGGGGAGGGGACTGAAGCTTTCTTT
CASSLRGEGTEAFF
>-|TRBV7-2|-|TRBJ1-4
TGTGCCAGCAGCTTAGGTGAGACGCGAGGGGAAAAACTGTTTTTT
CASSLGETRGEKLFF
>-|TRBV3-1/TRBV3-2|-|TRBJ1-2
TGTGCCAGCAGCCAAGGGCGGTCGGGGGGGAGTTATGGCTACACCTTC
CASSQGRSGGSYGYTF
>-|TRBV27|-|TRBJ2-7
TGTGCCAGCAGTTTATCGGGGCTGTTCTCCTACGAGCAGTACTTC
CASSLSGLFSYEQYF
>TRBD2|TRBV6-2/TRBV6-3|-|TRBJ2-1
TGTGCCAGCAGTATTAGCGGGAGATACAATGAGCAGTTCTTC
CASSISGRYNEQFF
>TRBD1|TRBV11-2|-|TRBJ1-2
TGTGCCAGCAGCTTAGATGGTGGGACAGGGGTCTATGGCTACACCTTC
CASSLDGGTGVYGYTF
>-|TRBV6-1|-|TRBJ1-5
TGTGCCAGCAGTGAAAGGCGGGGCAATCAGCCCCAGCATTTT
CASSERRGNQPQHF
>-|TRBV11-2|-|TRBJ1-1
TGTGCCAGCAGCTTAAACCGGGACACTGAAGCTTTCTTT
CASSLNRDTEAFF
>-|TRBV29-1|once|TRBJ2-2
TGCAGCGTTGAAGGCCCTACTAACACCGGGGAGCTGTTTTTT
CSVEGPTNTGELFF
>-|TRBV4-1|few|TRBJ1-2
TGCGCCAGCAGCCAAGCTAGTAGGCCCTATGGCTACACCTTC
CASSQASRPYGYTF
>-|TRBV6-1|once|TRBJ1-6
TGTGCCAGCAGTGAACCGGGACAAGTTTCACCCCTCCACTTT
CASSEPGQVSPLHF
>-|TRBV6-7|-|TRBJ2-5
TGTGCCAGCCAAACTCCCTACAGTGAGACCCAGTACTTC
CASQTPYSETQYF
>-|TRBV3-1/TRBV3-2|once|TRBJ1-6
TGTGCCAGCAGCCAAGGGCGGACCCTCCACTTT
CASSQGRTLHF
>TRBD2|TRBV7-9|-|TRBJ2-3
TGTGCCAGCAGCTTAGGTCTCGGGAGGGCCACTGATACGCAGTATTTT
CASSLGLGRATDTQYF
>-|TRBV4-2|once|TRBJ2-4
TGTGCCAGCAGCCAAGATTCGTATCCCAAAAACATTCAGTACTTC
CASSQDSYPKNIQYF
>-|TRBV3-1/TRBV3-2|-|TRBJ1-2
TGTGCCAGCAGCCAAGAACCAGGCTATGGCTACACCTTC
CASSQEPGYGYTF
>-|TRBV7-2|-|TRBJ2-2
TGTGCCAGCAGCGCGGTACAGGGGAACACCGGGGAGCTGTTTTTT
CASSAVQGNTGELFF
>TRBD2|TRBV7-6|few|TRBJ2-5
TGTGCCAGCAGCTTAGTGGCGGGAGGTTTGGAGACCCAGTACTTC
CASSLVAGGLETQYF
>TRBD1|TRBV29-1|-|TRBJ1-6
TGCAGCGCTTCAACAGGGGCGAGAAATAATTCACCCCTCCACTTT
CSASTGARNNSPLHF
>TRBD2|TRBV10-3|once|TRBJ2-5
TGTGCCATCAGTGAGTCTCGGGTTCTGCGGGAGGGCCGGGATGAGACCCAGTACTTC
CAISESRVLREGRDETQYF
>-|TRBV5-6|-|TRBJ2-7
TGTGCCAGCAGCTCGGGGATCGGACGCTACGAGCAGTACTTC
CASSSGIGRYEQYF
>-|TRBV6-2/TRBV6-3|-|TRBJ2-2
TGTGCCAGCAGTAACTCTCCCGTGACCGGGGAGCTGTTTTTT
CASSNSPVTGELFF
>TRBD1|TRBV28|-|TRBJ1-5
TGTGCCAGCAGATCCGGGACAGGGATCTATCAGCCCCAGCATTTT
CASRSGTGIYQPQHF
>TRBD1|TRBV28|-|TRBJ1-2
TGTGCCAGTGACAGGGGCGTGGGTGGCTACACCTTC
CASDRGVGGYTF
>-|TRBV7-2|-|TRBJ2-3
TGTGCCAGCAGGTTCGGGGGGGACAGGGTGTTTCGGGATTTT
CASRFGGDRVFRDF
>TRBD2|TRBV11-2|-|TRBJ2-1
TGTGCCAGCAGCACCGCCGGACTAGCGGGAGATTGGAATGAGCAGTTCTTC
CASSTAGLAGDWNEQFF
>TRBD1|TRBV11-2|-|TRBJ2-5
TGTGCCAGCAGCCTCGACAGGGGGCACGGAGAGACCCAGTACTTC
CASSLDRGHGETQYF
>-|TRBV7-8|once|TRBJ1-5
TGTGCCAGCAGCCTAAGAAGAGGGGGTCAGCCCCAGCATTTT
CASSLRRGGQPQHF
>TRBD2|TRBV6-1|-|TRBJ2-1
TGTGCCAGCAGTGAAAGGGCTAGCGGGAGCAATGAGCAGTTCTTC
CASSERASGSNEQFF
>-|TRBV27|-|TRBJ1-1
TGTGCCAGCAGTTTAACAGGGTCAGACACTGAAGCTTTCTTT
CASSLTGSDTEAFF
>TRBD1|TRBV7-9|-|TRBJ1-5
TGTGCCAGCAGCTCGGACAGGCAGGGGGTAAGCAATCAGCCCCAGCATTTT
CASSSDRQGVSNQPQHF
>TRBD1|TRBV7-9|-|TRBJ1-2
TGTGCCAGCAGCCCAAGACAGGGAAGTGGCTACACCTTC
CASSPRQGSGYTF